Detailed here is one T cell receptor beta chain. Its matching antigen is unknown. This specimen comes from a study of blood T cells in healthy people across ages. Across the whole study: There was about one barcoded beta molecule captured by template switching per two T cells. General observations from the study: A greater number of naive CD4+ cells and higher diversity distinguished long-lived donors from aged donors.

The use of a sample-barcoded 5' primer and a J-beta primer mix characterized a second PCR of roughly 7 to 12 cycles. One entry per CDR3 protein results from TCRdb running MiXCR on the 5' RACE reads. The table has fewer than 900,000 distinct CDR3 sequences, roughly 45% seen once. This CDR3 comprises 14 residues. Trimming pared 5 bases from V and 6 bases from J, leaving 16 bases between. The V gene's germline CDR1 is MNHNS and CDR2 SASEGT. This receptor was taken from a woman aged 55-70 years in good health. The V and J genes are TRBV6-1 and TRBJ1-1, with D possibly TRBD1 on 5 matching bases. The specimen was blood. The CDR3 sequence: CASSFRVTGPEAFF. For the CDR3, the DNA is TGTGCCAGCAGTTTCAGGGTAACGGGGCCTGAAGCTTTCTTT.